This entry features one T cell receptor (beta chain) sequence. Original processing notes: Counts of nucleated cells, estimated from reference gene primer amplification, were obtained. Using immunoSEQ multiplex PCR, the repertoire was profiled, and TCRdb retains in-frame clones only, with some absent. The V and J calls and clone size come from that table; D and trimming were worked out from the DNA. The data contain over 75,000 clones, 80% to 85% of them singletons. This record comes from a study of blood T cell repertoires in COVID-19. About the research overall: Some COVID-19 samples were acute and others convalescent; all came from the United States, Italy and Spain. T cells, B-cell-depleted T cells, or PBMCs supplied cDNA or gDNA.

Germline loops: CDR1 LNHDA, CDR2 SQIVND (reference sequence). The length of the CDR3 is 14 residues. J was trimmed by 8 bases and V by 6 bases; bases with no gene match: 11. This chain uses TRBV19 with TRBJ1-2; 8 nucleotides align to TRBD1. The sequenced sample was peripheral blood. The receptor was isolated from an elderly woman with active or convalescent COVID-19. The CDR3 loop reads CASRKDRVSSGYTF. CDR3 coding DNA: TGTGCCAGTAGAAAGGACAGGGTTTCGAGCGGCTACACCTTC.